Presented here are 32 T cell receptor beta chains from one specimen sequenced in a study of CD8 T cells in ankylosing spondylitis. TCRdb recomputed calls from the 5' RACE reads with MiXCR, one row per CDR3 protein. The sample carries about 200,000 distinct CDR3 sequences, roughly 12% recorded once. Sequencing was performed on blood, either unsorted or a sorted T cell fraction (not recorded which). Receptor source: a male donor with ankylosing spondylitis or in good health (not recorded which).

CDR3 bases: TGCAGTGCTAGGGAGGTATTGAGCACAGATACGCAGTATTTT. Residues: CSAREVLSTDTQYF. The V and J genes are TRBV20-1 and TRBJ2-3; weak D call: TRBD2 (5 bases). The CDR3 is 14 residues long. In germline, CDR1 is DFQATT, CDR2 SNEGSKA (reference sequence). V was pared by 3 bases and J by 0 bases, with 10 bases between.

This clonotype has just a few counts. V is TRBV14 and J is TRBJ1-2; possible D gene TRBD1, 5 bases. V was clipped by 4 bases and J by 6 bases, with 9 bases between them. The CDR3 contains 12 residues. Germline V CDR1 and CDR2: SGHDN, FVKESK. The CDR3 protein is CASSPDSHGYTF. The CDR3 nucleotides read TGTGCCAGCAGCCCTGACAGCCATGGCTACACCTTC.

This clonotype was counted many times. The CDR3 nucleotides read TGTGCCAGCAGTTACGGGCCGCGCACAGATACGCAGTATTTT. Translated: CASSYGPRTDTQYF. The rearrangement links TRBV6-5 to TRBJ2-3, with no clear D. In germline, CDR1 is MNHEY, CDR2 SVGAGI. This CDR3 is 14 amino acids long. V lost 2 bases, J lost 1 base, and 7 bases lay in between.

The chain combines TRBV12-3 or TRBV12-4 with TRBJ1-1; D may be TRBD1 (5 bases). Trimming shortened V by 8 bases and J by 8 bases, and 9 bases separated the two germline ends. The CDR3 totals 10 residues. The CDR3 DNA follows: TGTGCCAGCGGGGACGCCGAAGCTTTCTTT. As protein: CASGDAEAFF.

V gene TRBV20-1 combines with J gene TRBJ2-5; TRBD2 is a possible D gene (5 bases). The CDR3 totals 13 residues. CDR1 DFQATT and CDR2 SNEGSKA come from the germline V gene (reference sequence). The V and J ends lost 4 bases and 5 bases respectively, with 14 bases between them. The CDR3: CSATRDWHETQYF. For the CDR3, the DNA is TGCAGTGCTACCCGGGATTGGCACGAGACCCAGTACTTC.

The rearrangement links TRBV18 to TRBJ2-1, with D possibly TRBD2 on 6 matching bases. The CDR3 covers 13 residues. Germline CDR1 KGHSH, CDR2 LQKENI. The V and J ends lost 2 bases and 6 bases respectively, with 8 bases between them. In DNA form, the CDR3 reads TGTGCCAGCTCACCAGCGGGGCTCAATGAGCAGTTCTTC. Translated, it gives CASSPAGLNEQFF.

This chain connects TRBV27 to TRBJ2-5, with D tentatively TRBD2 (5 bases). V gave up 5 bases and J gave up 0 bases, with 10 bases separating them. There are 14 residues in the CDR3. Per germline, CDR1 MNHEY and CDR2 SMNVEV (reference sequence). Here the CDR3 reads CASSLGEYQETQYF. CDR3 coding DNA: TGTGCCAGCAGTCTTGGGGAGTACCAAGAGACCCAGTACTTC.

This clonotype was seen more than once but under ten times. This chain links TRBV11-1 with TRBJ2-2; 16 bases are shared with TRBD2. This CDR3 region has 20 residues. The trim removed 1 base at V and 4 bases at J, leaving 9 bases unmatched. Per the germline V gene, CDR1 is SGHAT and CDR2 is FQDESV (reference sequence). The CDR3 region is CASSLVIGTSGRARTGELFF. The CDR3 DNA is TGTGCCAGCAGCTTAGTCATCGGGACTAGCGGGAGGGCCCGCACCGGGGAGCTGTTTTTT.

This chain uses TRBV27 with TRBJ2-1; D unresolved. The germline V gene has CDR1 MNHEY and CDR2 SMNVEV (reference sequence). The CDR3 contains 15 residues. V lost 6 bases, J lost 3 bases, and 15 bases lay in between. The CDR3 nucleotides read TGTGCCAGCAGCCTGGGTGGGTCGGGCTACAATGAGCAGTTCTTC. Translated: CASSLGGSGYNEQFF.

This clonotype was observed a few times. The chain uses TRBV3-1 and TRBJ1-3, with TRBD1 matching 7 bases. Looked up from germline, CDR1 is LGHDT and CDR2 is YNNKEL (reference sequence). V shed 0 bases and J 0 bases; nucleotides not matched to a gene: 20. The CDR3 is 22 amino acids. In DNA form, the CDR3 reads TGTGCCAGCAGCCAAGATTCACCCCAAACCGACAGGGCAATAAGCTCTGGAAACACCATATATTTT. It is translated as CASSQDSPQTDRAISSGNTIYF.

This clonotype turned up a few times. CDR3 in amino acids: CASSAPDWPNTEAFF. DNA for the CDR3: TGTGCCAGCAGCGCCCCTGATTGGCCGAACACTGAAGCTTTCTTT. The V gene is TRBV7-6, the J gene TRBJ1-1, with D unresolved. The CDR3 length is 15 residues. Between the trimmed V and J ends, which lost 5 bases and 1 base, there was a span of 14 bases. Per the germline V gene, CDR1 is SGHVS and CDR2 is FNYEAQ.

This clonotype turned up a few times. The chain has TRBV18 and TRBJ2-4; no clear D gene. The germline gives CDR1 KGHSH, CDR2 LQKENI. V shed 3 bases and J shed 0 bases, with 6 bases lying between them. The CDR3 loop spans 14 amino acids. The CDR3 sequence: CASSPSEAKNIQYF. CDR3 DNA sequence: TGTGCCAGCTCACCCTCAGAAGCCAAAAACATTCAGTACTTC.

This clonotype was counted at least ten times. The chain uses TRBV29-1 and TRBJ2-7; D could derive from TRBD1 or TRBD2 (5 bases each). Germline CDR1 and CDR2: SQVTM and ANQGSEA. Deletions cut 0 bases from V and 8 bases from J, with 20 bases between. The CDR3 length is 15 residues. As DNA, the CDR3 is TGCAGCGTTGAAGAGTATGAGGGGCCAGAAATTAAGCAGTACTTC. Translation gives CSVEEYEGPEIKQYF.

This clonotype was found a few times. This rearrangement joins TRBV4-2 to TRBJ2-7; 10 bases map to TRBD2. The CDR3 loop spans 18 amino acids. With 0 bases clipped from V and 1 base from J, the junction kept 9 bases outside the gene matches. Looked up from germline, CDR1 is LGHNA and CDR2 is YNFKEQ. Written as DNA, the CDR3 is TGTGCCAGCAGCCAAGAAGGGGGAAGCGGGGGGGCTTCCTACGAGCAGTACTTC. Translating it yields CASSQEGGSGGASYEQYF.

This clonotype was seen only a few times. The V call is TRBV6-1, the J call TRBJ2-5; TRBD2 matches at 7 bases. Germline CDR1 reads MNHNS; CDR2 reads SASEGT. The CDR3 covers 15 residues. The junction had 6 bases not matched to a gene; V was cut back by 4 bases and J by 1 base. DNA for the CDR3: TGTGCCAGCAGTGGTCTAGCGGCACTCCAAGAGACCCAGTACTTC. This codes for CASSGLAALQETQYF.

Only a few counts were recorded for this clonotype. The chain combines TRBV27 with TRBJ2-3; TRBD2 might be the D (6 bases). Germline CDR1 and CDR2: MNHEY and SMNVEV (reference sequence). Trimming took 6 bases from V and 5 from J, leaving 15 bases between them. This CDR3 has 14 residues. Here the CDR3 DNA reads TGTGCCAGCAGCCCCGCGGGGAACTTAGATACGCAGTATTTT. Encoded protein: CASSPAGNLDTQYF.

There are a few counts of this clonotype. The chain combines TRBV11-2 with TRBJ1-1; 7 bases line up with TRBD1. Germline CDR1 is SGHAT and CDR2 is FQNNGV. The ends lost 3 bases at V and 4 bases at J; junction bases unmatched: 8. The CDR3 spans 15 residues. The DNA of the CDR3 is TGTGCCAGCAGCTTCAGGATACAGGGGAGCACTGAAGCTTTCTTT. This codes for CASSFRIQGSTEAFF.

The CDR3 loop reads CASSLEYSYHEQYF. The CDR3, as DNA: TGTGCCAGCAGTTTAGAGTACAGTTACCACGAGCAGTACTTC. The J gene is TRBJ2-7, the V gene TRBV27; D is undetermined. V gave up 2 bases and J gave up 5 bases, with 13 bases separating them. Looked up from germline, CDR1 is MNHEY and CDR2 is SMNVEV (reference sequence). The CDR3 loop spans 14 amino acids.

This clonotype has a count of ten or more. The chain uses TRBV27 and TRBJ2-1, with TRBD1 matching 11 bases. V shed 3 bases and J 8 bases; nucleotides not matched to a gene: 6. The length of the CDR3 is 15 residues. Germline V gene lookup returns CDR1 MNHEY and CDR2 SMNVEV (reference sequence). CDR3 DNA sequence: TGTGCCAGCAGTTTGGGGACAGGGGGAGGGGATGAGCAGTTCTTC. Its translation is CASSLGTGGGDEQFF.

This clonotype was counted at least ten times. The chain uses TRBV5-1 and TRBJ2-7, with D unresolved. The V end was cut by 1 base, the J end by 0 bases, with 5 bases between. This CDR3 region has 13 residues. The V gene's germline CDR1 is SGHRS and CDR2 YFSETQ. CDR3 DNA sequence: TGCGCCAGCAGCTTGACGGGCTCCTACGAGCAGTACTTC. This translates into CASSLTGSYEQYF.

In its sample, this clonotype was seen a few times. The genes are TRBV27 and TRBJ1-6; a possible D gene is TRBD1 (6 bases). The germline CDR1 and CDR2 sequences are MNHEY and SMNVEV (reference sequence). The V gene lost 6 bases and the J gene lost 6 bases, with 15 bases spanning the gap. This CDR3 is built from 15 residues. CDR3 nucleotide sequence: TGTGCCAGCAGAAAACAGGGCAACGGTAATTCACCCCTCCACTTT. Protein product: CASRKQGNGNSPLHF.

The chain joins TRBV10-3 to TRBJ2-7; D is ambiguous. Trimming removed 6 bases at V and 2 bases at J, with 11 bases between. CDR3 length equals 13 residues. Germline CDR1 ENHRY, CDR2 SYGVKD. In nucleotides, the CDR3 is TGTGCCATCAGGGCAGGCCAGCCCTACGAGCAGTACTTC. Translated: CAIRAGQPYEQYF.

The table lists this clonotype with a few counts. The chain has TRBV4-1 and TRBJ2-5; 14 positions agree with TRBD2. Per the germline V gene, CDR1 is MGHRA and CDR2 is YSYEKL. This CDR3 spans 19 amino acids. V dropped 3 bases and J dropped 3; count of bases not matched to a gene: 12. CDR3 nucleotide sequence: TGCGCCAGCAGCCAGGACGTCCCGGGACTAGCGGGGGCCGAAGAGACCCAGTACTTC. Translating it yields CASSQDVPGLAGAEETQYF.

The J gene is TRBJ1-1, the V gene TRBV7-9, with D tentatively TRBD1 (6 bases). In germline, CDR1 is SEHNR, CDR2 FQNEAQ (reference sequence). V lost 4 bases and J lost 2, with 11 bases in between. This CDR3 has 14 residues. CDR3: CASSSGHTNTEAFF. CDR3 coding DNA: TGTGCCAGCAGCTCGGGACATACTAACACTGAAGCTTTCTTT.

This clonotype was seen repeatedly, ten times or more. The gene calls are TRBV3-1 and TRBJ2-1; 8 bases match TRBD1. J gave up 0 bases and V 4 bases, and 11 bases lay outside the gene matches. This CDR3 has 18 residues. The germline V gene encodes CDR1 LGHDT and CDR2 YNNKEL (reference sequence). CDR3 nucleotide sequence: TGTGCCAGCAGCCCACTCCTTCGACAGGGGCCCTCCTACAATGAGCAGTTCTTC. Translated, it gives CASSPLLRQGPSYNEQFF.

This clonotype has just one count. This rearrangement joins TRBV7-8 to TRBJ2-1; 9 nucleotides align to TRBD2. The germline V gene encodes CDR1 SGHVS and CDR2 FQNEAQ. Losses at the gene ends were 7 bases for V and 9 bases for J; bases not matched to a gene: 13. This CDR3 is built from 15 residues. CDR3 sequence: CASKGGAGGLGEQFF. The CDR3 nucleotides are TGTGCCAGCAAGGGAGGGGCGGGAGGGCTCGGTGAGCAGTTCTTC. Supplemented by reference TRBV7-8 and TRBJ2-1, the full variable domain reads GAGVSQSPRYKVAKRGQDVALRCDPISGHVSLFWYQQALGQGPEFLTYFQNEAQLDKSGLPSDRFFAERPEGSVSTLKIQRTQQEDSAVYLCASKGGAGGLGEQFFGPGTRLTVL.

The chain carries TRBV4-1 and TRBJ2-5, with 8 bases identical to TRBD1. V gave up 0 bases and J gave up 4 bases; unmatched junction bases: 16. The CDR3 runs to 19 residues. Germline CDR1 reads MGHRA; CDR2 reads YSYEKL. CDR3 sequence: CASSQEGPTGVLDRETQYF. The DNA for the CDR3 is TGCGCCAGCAGCCAAGAGGGTCCGACAGGGGTTCTGGATCGAGAGACCCAGTACTTC.

The rearrangement uses TRBV14 and TRBJ1-2, with D tentatively TRBD1 (6 bases). The CDR3 consists of 13 residues. Trimming left V 5 bases short and J 6 bases short, with 13 bases between. Germline CDR1 SGHDN, CDR2 FVKESK. The CDR3 is CASSFRGPDGYTF. The CDR3 DNA reads TGTGCCAGCAGCTTCAGGGGCCCCGATGGCTACACCTTC.

This clonotype was picked up a small number of times. V and J are TRBV29-1 and TRBJ2-3; D is perhaps TRBD1 (7 bases). V lost 4 bases and J 0 bases, leaving 17 bases between the germline ends. Germline V CDR1 and CDR2: SQVTM, ANQGSEA. The length of the CDR3 is 16 residues. In DNA form, the CDR3 reads TGCAGCGTTGGATGGGAGACAGGGACTAGCACAGATACGCAGTATTTT. Protein product: CSVGWETGTSTDTQYF.

The sample holds many counts of this clonotype. The V gene is TRBV5-5, the J gene TRBJ2-1; 8 bases match TRBD2. CDR3 length: 12 residues. The germline V gene encodes CDR1 SGHKS and CDR2 YYEKEE (reference sequence). With 3 bases clipped from V and 9 bases from J, the junction kept 2 bases outside the gene matches. This chain's CDR3 is CASSSGGGEQFF. The DNA of the CDR3 is TGTGCCAGCAGCTCGGGGGGGGGTGAGCAGTTCTTC.

Only a few counts were recorded for this clonotype. The gene calls are TRBV27 and TRBJ2-6; D is uncertain. Looked up from germline, CDR1 is MNHEY and CDR2 is SMNVEV (reference sequence). The CDR3 consists of 17 residues. V dropped 3 bases and J dropped 0 bases, with 12 bases sitting between them. Here the CDR3 DNA reads TGTGCCAGCAGTTTTGCCGGATCTCACTCTGGGGCCAACGTCCTGACTTTC. Its translation: CASSFAGSHSGANVLTF.

This clonotype was seen many times. The chain has TRBV12-3 or TRBV12-4 and TRBJ1-5; the D gene is possibly TRBD1 (5 bases). Trimming cost V 3 bases and J 2 bases, with 14 bases left between them. CDR3 length equals 16 residues. The CDR3 protein is CASSLHGGLGNQPQHF. The DNA of the CDR3 is TGTGCCAGCAGTTTGCACGGGGGTTTAGGCAATCAGCCCCAGCATTTT.